One and the same sample provided the 26 T cell receptor beta chains below, sequenced in a study of blood T cell repertoires in COVID-19. Data came from immunoSEQ multiplex PCR; TCRdb stores just in-frame clones and leaves some out. The sample lists some 270,000 clones, nearly 90% seen once, with under 2.5% in the top ten. What was sequenced was peripheral blood. These receptors all come from a woman aged 60-75 years with COVID-19, enrolled during active disease.

V and J are TRBV19 and TRBJ2-2, with 10 nucleotides matching TRBD1. CDR1 LNHDA and CDR2 SQIVND come from the germline V gene (reference sequence). J was trimmed by 4 bases and V by 5 bases; bases with no gene match: 4. CDR3 length: 15 amino acids. The CDR3 DNA reads TGTGCCAGTAGTCCAGGGACAGGGGTCACCGGGGAGCTGTTTTTT. It codes for CASSPGTGVTGELFF.

The genes are TRBV27 and TRBJ1-1; possibly TRBD1 for D (6 bases). Germline loops: CDR1 MNHEY, CDR2 SMNVEV (reference sequence). This CDR3 region has 15 residues. V dropped 5 bases and J dropped 4 bases, with 17 bases sitting between them. As DNA, the CDR3 is TGTGCCAGCAGTCCGAGGGGGGGGTGGGGCACTGAAGCTTTCTTT. Encoded protein: CASSPRGGWGTEAFF.

The chain is built from TRBV2 and TRBJ2-7; 8 bases line up with TRBD2. V trimming: 5 bases; J trimming: 5 bases; junction bases outside the gene matches: 2. The germline CDR1 and CDR2 sequences are SNHLY and FYNNEI. CDR3 length: 12 amino acids. Here the CDR3 DNA reads TGTGCCAGCAGTAGACTAGCGCACGAGCAGTACTTC. As protein: CASSRLAHEQYF.

In the case of this clone: Other nucleotide sequences in the sample specify the same CDR3. V gene TRBV4-3 combines with J gene TRBJ2-1; 7 bases agree with TRBD2. CDR1 LGHNA and CDR2 YSLEER come from the germline V gene. The length of the CDR3 is 17 residues. Trimming took 1 base from V and 1 from J; bases not matched to a gene: 7. The CDR3 region is CASSQALGAGSYNEQFF. The CDR3 DNA follows: TGCGCCAGCAGCCAAGCTCTTGGAGCGGGGTCCTACAATGAGCAGTTCTTC.

The chain carries TRBV7-9 and TRBJ1-1; no clear D gene. This CDR3 spans 13 amino acids. Germline CDR1 is SEHNR and CDR2 is FQNEAQ (reference sequence). V was clipped by 5 bases and J by 1 base, with 8 bases between them. CDR3 in DNA: TGTGCCAGCAGCCGCGGCGGGAACACTGAAGCTTTCTTT. Protein: CASSRGGNTEAFF. The entire variable domain, with the rest obtained from reference TRBV7-9 and TRBJ1-1, is as follows: DTGVSQNPRHKITKRGQNVTFRCDPISEHNRLYWYRQTLGQGPEFLTYFQNEAQLEKSRLLSDRFSAERPKGSFSTLEIQRTEQGDSAMYLCASSRGGNTEAFFGQGTRLTVV.

This chain links TRBV14 with TRBJ2-7; TRBD1 matches at 8 bases. V lost 6 bases and J lost 1; bases outside the gene matches: 5. Germline values: CDR1 SGHDN, CDR2 FVKESK. This CDR3 has 14 amino acids. In nucleotides, the CDR3 is TGTGCCAGCAGTCCAAGACAGGGGTCCTACGAGCAGTACTTC. It specifies CASSPRQGSYEQYF.

DNA of the CDR3: TGTGCCAGCAGCCCGGGGACAGGGTTTTCACCCCTCCACTTT. It codes for CASSPGTGFSPLHF. The chain links TRBV5-4 to TRBJ1-6; 9 nucleotides match TRBD1. Germline V gene lookup returns CDR1 SGHNT and CDR2 YYREEE (reference sequence). There are 14 residues in the CDR3. V was clipped by 4 bases and J by 9 bases; unmatched bases: 5.

CDR3 loop: CAHDRANTEAFF. The CDR3 DNA reads TGTGCACATGACAGGGCGAACACTGAAGCTTTCTTT. The chain recombines TRBV30 with TRBJ1-1, with 7 bases fitting TRBD1. CDR1 and CDR2 (germline): GTSNPN, SVGIG (reference sequence). The CDR3 is made up of 12 amino acids.

The chain joins TRBV5-1 to TRBJ2-7; 8 bases agree with TRBD2. This CDR3 is built from 18 residues. V dropped 2 bases and J dropped 3; count of bases not matched to a gene: 16. Germline V gives CDR1 SGHRS, CDR2 YFSETQ. CDR3 DNA: TGCGCCAGCAGCTTCTCCGGCCGGGGAGGGACTAGGGACTACGAGCAGTACTTC. This encodes CASSFSGRGGTRDYEQYF. Together with reference TRBV5-1 and TRBJ2-7, the CDR3 gives the full variable domain: KAGVTQTPRYLIKTRGQQVTLSCSPISGHRSVSWYQQTPGQGLQFLFEYFSETQRNKGNFPGRFSGRQFSNSRSEMNVSTLELGDSALYLCASSFSGRGGTRDYEQYFGPGTRLTVT.

This clone showed up just once. This chain joins TRBV7-2 and TRBJ2-5; 7 bases agree with TRBD1. The CDR3 has 15 residues. The V gene's germline CDR1 is SGHTA and CDR2 FQGNSA. The J segment lost 3 bases and the V segment lost 5 bases, leaving 9 bases of the junction unmatched. The CDR3 nucleotides are TGTGCCAGCAGCCTACAAGGGGGCAGGGAAGAGACCCAGTACTTC. Translation gives CASSLQGGREETQYF.

The genes are TRBV19 and TRBJ1-5; the match to TRBD1 covers 9 bases. The germline V gene encodes CDR1 LNHDA and CDR2 SQIVND (reference sequence). J lost 7 bases, V lost 4 bases, and 11 bases had no gene match. CDR3 length equals 16 residues. The CDR3 loop reads CASSTGTGMRLQPQHF. For the CDR3, the DNA is TGTGCCAGTAGTACAGGGACAGGGATGCGATTGCAGCCCCAGCATTTT.

V gene TRBV6-7 combines with J gene TRBJ2-7; D call uncertain. TRBV6-7 belongs to the ORF category, with a function that is uncertain. Trimming took off 7 bases at V and 7 bases at J, with 11 bases between the two ends. CDR3 length: 11 residues. CDR3 sequence reads: CASTSIGEQYF. Here the CDR3 DNA reads TGTGCCAGCACCTCGATCGGGGAGCAGTACTTC.

This sequence joins TRBV4-2 and TRBJ2-7; D possibly corresponds to TRBD1 (7 bases). The V end lost 1 base, the J end lost 5 bases, and 21 bases lay between the germline ends. CDR3 length: 17 residues. CDR1 and CDR2 (germline): LGHNA, YNFKEQ. Written as DNA, the CDR3 is TGTGCCAGCAGCCAAGCGGGGGACTCCACAGGGGCCAACGAGCAGTACTTC. Translating gives CASSQAGDSTGANEQYF.

The V and J genes are TRBV18 and TRBJ2-1, with 11 bases that match TRBD2. This CDR3 contains 19 residues. Trimming at V came to 3 bases and at J to 3 bases, leaving 13 bases not matched to a gene. Germline V gene lookup returns CDR1 KGHSH and CDR2 LQKENI. The CDR3 loop reads CASSPLSDLAGGSYNEQFF. DNA of the CDR3: TGTGCCAGCTCACCCTTATCGGATCTAGCGGGGGGAAGCTACAATGAGCAGTTCTTC.

This chain connects TRBV5-1 to TRBJ1-1, with D perhaps TRBD1 (5 bases). CDR3 length: 14 amino acids. In germline, CDR1 is SGHRS, CDR2 YFSETQ. V gave up 5 bases and J gave up 1 base, with 12 bases separating them. This CDR3 reads CASRGPGGNTEAFF. DNA for the CDR3: TGCGCCAGCAGGGGACCCGGGGGGAACACTGAAGCTTTCTTT.

The chain joins TRBV4-1 to TRBJ1-1; the D gene is possibly TRBD1 (6 bases). The V end was cut by 1 base, the J end by 6 bases, with 15 bases between. Germline V gives CDR1 MGHRA, CDR2 YSYEKL. This CDR3 has 15 amino acids. CDR3 loop: CASSQVSQGWAEAFF. The CDR3 DNA reads TGCGCCAGCAGCCAAGTTAGCCAGGGGTGGGCTGAAGCTTTCTTT.

V usage is TRBV7-2 and J usage is TRBJ2-7; TRBD1 aligns across 12 bases. Germline V gives CDR1 SGHTA, CDR2 FQGNSA. J lost 7 bases, V lost 5 bases, and 6 bases had no gene match. The CDR3 runs to 14 residues. The CDR3 region is CASSHGTGGREQYF. The CDR3 bases are TGTGCCAGCAGCCATGGGACAGGGGGCAGAGAGCAGTACTTC.

The gene calls are TRBV6-5 and TRBJ1-2; D gene unclear. The CDR3 sequence is 15 residues long. Germline CDR1 MNHEY, CDR2 SVGAGI. V lost 6 bases to trimming and J lost 4 bases, with 18 bases between them. The CDR3 sequence is CASSIDTDGGYGYTF. As DNA, the CDR3 is TGTGCCAGCAGCATCGACACCGACGGTGGCTATGGCTACACCTTC.

The genes are TRBV7-9 and TRBJ1-1; D might be TRBD1 (5 bases). The CDR3 loop spans 14 amino acids. The germline CDR1 and CDR2 sequences are SEHNR and FQNEAQ (reference sequence). Deletions cut 11 bases from V and 4 bases from J, with 20 bases between. CDR3 sequence reads: CAGRVLGGGTEAFF. Written as DNA, the CDR3 is TGTGCCGGAAGAGTACTGGGCGGGGGCACTGAAGCTTTCTTT. Based on the CDR3 plus reference TRBV7-9 and TRBJ1-1, the full variable domain is DTGVSQNPRHKITKRGQNVTFRCDPISEHNRLYWYRQTLGQGPEFLTYFQNEAQLEKSRLLSDRFSAERPKGSFSTLEIQRTEQGDSAMYLCAGRVLGGGTEAFFGQGTRLTVV.

The chain carries TRBV5-1 and TRBJ2-7; 9 bases fit TRBD1. The V segment lost 3 bases and the J segment 5 bases; nucleotides outside the gene matches: 18. CDR3 size: 18 residues. The V gene's germline CDR1 is SGHRS and CDR2 YFSETQ. CDR3 nucleotides: TGCGCCAGCAGCTCAGACATTCGGGACGGGACAGGGAAGGACGAGCAGTACTTC. Its translation: CASSSDIRDGTGKDEQYF.

The gene calls are TRBV7-2 and TRBJ2-1; tentative D call: TRBD2 (5 bases). Per the germline V gene, CDR1 is SGHTA and CDR2 is FQGNSA. CDR3 length: 13 amino acids. Trimming pared 0 bases from V and 6 bases from J, leaving 6 bases between. CDR3 protein: CASSLAGSNEQFF. The CDR3 DNA reads TGTGCCAGCAGCTTAGCGGGGAGCAATGAGCAGTTCTTC.

This chain links TRBV4-1 with TRBJ1-5, with a possible D match to TRBD1 (6 bases). Germline V gene lookup returns CDR1 MGHRA and CDR2 YSYEKL. CDR3 length: 16 residues. V was cut by 0 bases and J by 4 bases, with 13 bases left in between. The CDR3 reads CASSQELTRGNQPQHF. CDR3 DNA sequence: TGCGCCAGCAGCCAAGAACTGACCAGGGGAAATCAGCCCCAGCATTTT.

This chain connects TRBV5-4 to TRBJ2-7; 12 positions match TRBD2. J was trimmed by 3 bases and V by 3 bases; bases with no gene match: 4. The CDR3 sequence is 15 residues long. From germline, CDR1 is SGHNT and CDR2 YYREEE (reference sequence). This chain's CDR3 is CASSWGLAGDYEQYF. DNA of the CDR3: TGTGCCAGCAGCTGGGGACTAGCGGGTGACTACGAGCAGTACTTC.

About this clone: At one end, the junction sequence differs from germline, possibly due to a read error. V usage is TRBV7-9 and J usage is TRBJ1-2; no reliable D call. The CDR3 extends over 14 amino acids. Germline assignment: CDR1 SEHNR and CDR2 FQNEAQ (reference sequence). CDR3 sequence reads: CASSFPNPNREQSF. The DNA for the CDR3 is TGTGCCAGCAGCTTTCCAAACCCGAACCGGGAGCAATCCTTC.

In this sample, this clone turned up a few times. The genes are TRBV10-3 and TRBJ2-6, with D unresolved. Trimming took 6 bases from V and 1 from J, leaving 13 bases between them. Germline CDR1 is ENHRY and CDR2 is SYGVKD. The length of the CDR3 is 16 residues. The CDR3 sequence is CAISYSWASGANVLTF. Here the CDR3 DNA reads TGTGCCATCAGCTACAGCTGGGCGTCTGGGGCCAACGTCCTGACTTTC.

V usage is TRBV11-2 and J usage is TRBJ1-1; D unresolved. This CDR3 comprises 13 residues. The germline CDR1 and CDR2 sequences are SGHAT and FQNNGV. The V and J ends lost 5 bases and 0 bases respectively, with 7 bases between them. The CDR3 bases are TGTGCCAGCAGCCGGTCGTTGAACACTGAAGCTTTCTTT. It codes for CASSRSLNTEAFF.